This entry describes one T cell receptor (beta chain). This sample stems from a study of T cell repertoires in aging, cancer and after chemotherapy. CDR3 length: 14 residues. Germline trimming cut 0 bases from V and 10 bases from J; bases unmatched to any gene: 5. Multiplex touch-down PCR with TRB-A/B primers amplified rearranged V-D-J TRB sequences. From the multiplex PCR reads, TCRdb called clonotypes with MiXCR, one entry per CDR3 protein. The table shows more than 10,000 distinct CDR3 sequences, with less than 35% occurring only once. TCR beta rearrangements were amplified from peripheral blood genomic DNA.

The V call is TRBV5-7, the J call TRBJ1-4; 8 bases map to TRBD1. TRBV5-7 is an ORF, and what it does is uncertain. The sample taken for sequencing was blood. The clonotype originates from a human donor in good health. The donor label of this sample is uncertain. The CDR3 DNA reads as TGTGCCAGCAGCTTGGTACAGGGGGGGGGAAAACTGTTTTTT. Its protein product is CASSLVQGGGKLFF.